Below are 28 T cell receptor beta chains sequenced from a single sample in a study of control samples from healthy donors and cancer patients. Here immunoSEQ multiplex PCR was the method, and the copy in TCRdb shows in-frame clones only, minus some. This sample carries some 100,000 clones, approximately 90% of them seen once, and the ten largest clones take 4% to 4.5%. The sample comprised blood. The source is a human donor in good health. The donor label of this sample is uncertain.

This chain joins TRBV5-5 and TRBJ1-1; D gene unclear. V was clipped by 0 bases and J by 11 bases, with 14 bases between them. The CDR3 spans 13 residues. Germline CDR1 and CDR2: SGHKS and YYEKEE (reference sequence). In nucleotides, the CDR3 is TGTGCCAGCAGCTTGGGTGTCGGGCCCGGGGCTTTCTTT. Its protein product is CASSLGVGPGAFF.

The table lists this clone with a count of one. The chain has TRBV6-4 and TRBJ2-3; 9 nucleotides agree with TRBD1. The CDR3 totals 15 residues. Trimming removed 0 bases from V and 4 bases from J; junction bases left unmatched: 2. The germline gives CDR1 MRHNA, CDR2 SNTAGT. Here the CDR3 DNA reads TGTGCCAGCAGTGACTCGGGACAGGGACCAGATACGCAGTATTTT. It encodes CASSDSGQGPDTQYF.

The V call is TRBV19, the J call TRBJ2-5; 8 bases fit TRBD1. This CDR3 has 15 amino acids. Germline CDR1 is LNHDA and CDR2 is SQIVND (reference sequence). With V trimmed by 1 base and J by 4 bases, 5 bases remained unmatched. CDR3 in amino acids: CASSIGPTGGETQYF. In DNA form, the CDR3 reads TGTGCCAGTAGTATAGGGCCTACAGGGGGAGAGACCCAGTACTTC.

The chain links TRBV6-5 to TRBJ2-5; TRBD1 aligns across 9 bases. CDR3 length: 15 residues. The junction had 9 bases not matched to a gene; V was cut back by 5 bases and J by 5 bases. Germline assignment: CDR1 MNHEY and CDR2 SVGAGI. This CDR3 reads CASSPPGTGRETQYF. Here the CDR3 DNA reads TGTGCCAGCAGTCCCCCTGGGACAGGGAGGGAGACCCAGTACTTC.

The chain combines TRBV28 with TRBJ2-2; 8 nucleotides line up with TRBD1. CDR1 and CDR2 from the germline V gene are MDHEN and SYDVKM. CDR3 size: 15 residues. V trimming: 3 bases; J trimming: 3 bases; junction bases outside the gene matches: 3. This CDR3 is CASSFSQGDTGELFF. CDR3 DNA sequence: TGTGCCAGCAGTTTTTCACAGGGGGACACCGGGGAGCTGTTTTTT.

The chain uses TRBV2 and TRBJ1-1; TRBD1 is a possible D gene (5 bases). CDR1 is SNHLY, CDR2 FYNNEI, per germline. Trimming shortened V by 4 bases and J by 4 bases, and 7 bases separated the two germline ends. This CDR3 has 12 amino acids. Here the CDR3 reads CASSVGVTEAFF. The CDR3 nucleotides read TGTGCCAGCAGTGTGGGGGTCACTGAAGCTTTCTTT.

This sequence joins TRBV18 and TRBJ2-1; 8 bases are shared with TRBD2. This CDR3 region has 16 residues. CDR1 is KGHSH, CDR2 LQKENI, per germline. The ends lost 0 bases at V and 7 bases at J; junction bases unmatched: 8. This CDR3 reads CASSPPLSGGMNEQFF. Here the CDR3 DNA reads TGTGCCAGCTCACCACCGCTCAGCGGGGGTATGAATGAGCAGTTCTTC.

This chain links TRBV24-1 with TRBJ2-5; TRBD1 agrees at 8 bases. V lost 7 bases, J lost 5 bases, and 14 bases stayed unmatched. The germline CDR1 and CDR2 sequences are KGHDR and SFDVKD. The CDR3 sequence is 16 residues long. Here the CDR3 reads CATSDLGAGGRETQYF. The CDR3, as DNA: TGTGCCACCAGCGACTTGGGGGCAGGGGGCCGTGAGACCCAGTACTTC.

The chain links TRBV29-1 to TRBJ1-5; no clear D. V was cut by 4 bases and J by 3 bases, with 10 bases left in between. Germline CDR1 is SQVTM and CDR2 is ANQGSEA. The CDR3 loop spans 13 amino acids. CDR3 loop: CSVASSPNQPQHF. The CDR3 nucleotides are TGCAGCGTTGCCAGTTCGCCCAATCAGCCCCAGCATTTT.

The chain recombines TRBV30 with TRBJ1-5, with 8 positions matching TRBD1. Germline values: CDR1 GTSNPN, CDR2 SVGIG (reference sequence). The V segment lost 3 bases and the J segment 5 bases; nucleotides outside the gene matches: 9. This CDR3 has 15 amino acids. The DNA of the CDR3 is TGTGCCTGGAGACCGGGACAGGCGTCTCATCAGCCCCAGCATTTT. It specifies CAWRPGQASHQPQHF.

The chain joins TRBV4-1 to TRBJ1-6, with D perhaps matching TRBD1 (5 bases). Trimming pared 0 bases from V and 0 bases from J, leaving 15 bases between. The CDR3 has 19 amino acids. The germline CDR1 and CDR2 sequences are MGHRA and YSYEKL. CDR3 in amino acids: CASSQDTPGPGSYNSPLHF. CDR3 bases: TGCGCCAGCAGCCAAGATACCCCGGGGCCTGGCTCCTATAATTCACCCCTCCACTTT.

The rearrangement uses TRBV11-3 and TRBJ2-7; TRBD2 matches at 8 bases. Per germline, CDR1 SGHNT and CDR2 YENEEA. J gave up 5 bases and V 1 base, and 4 bases lay outside the gene matches. There are 14 residues in the CDR3. In DNA form, the CDR3 reads TGTGCCAGCAGCTTAGGGGGACTAGGAAACGAGCAGTACTTC. It codes for CASSLGGLGNEQYF. The full variable domain, with the rest looked up from reference TRBV11-3 and TRBJ2-7, is EAGVVQSPRYKIIEKKQPVAFWCNPISGHNTLYWYLQNLGQGPELLIRYENEEAVDDSQLPKDRFSAERLKGVDSTLKIQPAELGDSAVYLCASSLGGLGNEQYFGPGTRLTVT.

This sequence joins TRBV29-1 and TRBJ2-1; D unclear. Germline CDR1 and CDR2: SQVTM and ANQGSEA. Trimming removed 3 bases from V and 15 bases from J, with 12 bases in between. CDR3 size: 10 residues. CDR3 sequence reads: CSVDEAGWFF. Written as DNA, the CDR3 is TGCAGCGTTGATGAGGCCGGGTGGTTCTTC.

The chain combines TRBV5-1 with TRBJ1-2, with D perhaps matching TRBD1 (5 bases). CDR3 length: 16 residues. V was shortened by 0 bases and J by 7 bases, with 19 bases between the two germline ends. CDR1 and CDR2 (germline): SGHRS, YFSETQ. The CDR3, as DNA: TGCGCCAGCAGCTTGGATCCGGGCAGGGAGCACCGTGGCTACACCTTC. Translation gives CASSLDPGREHRGYTF.

The rearrangement links TRBV7-9 to TRBJ1-1; 7 bases match TRBD1. V lost 2 bases, J lost 11 bases, and 8 bases stayed unmatched. CDR3 length: 13 amino acids. The germline gives CDR1 SEHNR, CDR2 FQNEAQ (reference sequence). CDR3 sequence reads: CASSLFGEGQAFF. The CDR3 coding sequence is TGTGCCAGCAGCTTATTCGGCGAGGGACAGGCTTTCTTT.

The chain joins TRBV27 to TRBJ2-7, with D maybe TRBD2 (5 bases). In germline, CDR1 is MNHEY, CDR2 SMNVEV (reference sequence). This CDR3 has 16 amino acids. Trimming cost V 2 bases and J 3 bases, with 17 bases left between them. The CDR3 DNA reads as TGTGCCAGCAGTTTAAAATTCGCAGGAGGAGTCTACGAGCAGTACTTC. Amino acids: CASSLKFAGGVYEQYF.

The J gene is TRBJ2-1, the V gene TRBV5-1; a weak D match, TRBD2 (6 bases). Germline CDR1 SGHRS, CDR2 YFSETQ. The CDR3 contains 13 residues. Between the trimmed V and J ends, which lost 1 base and 10 bases, there was a span of 12 bases. The CDR3 sequence: CASSLMAGSEQFF. CDR3 nucleotide sequence: TGCGCCAGCAGCTTGATGGCGGGGTCCGAGCAGTTCTTC.

This chain uses TRBV5-1 with TRBJ2-1; D gene ambiguous. Trimming cost V 2 bases and J 5 bases, with 17 bases left between them. CDR1 is SGHRS and CDR2 is YFSETQ in the germline V gene. The CDR3 is 16 residues long. The CDR3 is CASSLTGPSRNNEQFF. CDR3 in DNA: TGCGCCAGCAGCTTAACCGGGCCCAGCAGGAACAATGAGCAGTTCTTC. Variable domain in full (rest from reference TRBV5-1 and TRBJ2-1): KAGVTQTPRYLIKTRGQQVTLSCSPISGHRSVSWYQQTPGQGLQFLFEYFSETQRNKGNFPGRFSGRQFSNSRSEMNVSTLELGDSALYLCASSLTGPSRNNEQFFGPGTRLTVL.

This chain joins TRBV7-2 and TRBJ2-6; D not certain. The CDR3 spans 16 residues. The germline V gene encodes CDR1 SGHTA and CDR2 FQGNSA. V was cut by 1 base and J by 1 base, with 8 bases left in between. CDR3 in DNA: TGTGCCAGCAGCTTAGGGGTGGCGTCTGGGGCCAACGTCCTGACTTTC. This codes for CASSLGVASGANVLTF. Full variable domain (missing parts from reference TRBV7-2 and TRBJ2-6): GAGVSQSPSNKVTEKGKDVELRCDPISGHTALYWYRQSLGQGLEFLIYFQGNSAPDKSGLPSDRFSAERTGGSVSTLTIQRTQQEDSAVYLCASSLGVASGANVLTFGAGSRLTVL.

The chain is built from TRBV10-1 and TRBJ2-6; 13 bases are a match to TRBD2. From germline, CDR1 is WNHNN and CDR2 SYGVQD (reference sequence). V shed 8 bases and J 1 base; nucleotides not matched to a gene: 8. CDR3 length: 18 amino acids. The CDR3 nucleotides read TGCGCCAGCTTGACTAGCGGGGGGCCGAGATCTGGGGCCAACGTCCTGACTTTC. Amino acids: CASLTSGGPRSGANVLTF.

V and J are TRBV30 and TRBJ2-7, with D maybe TRBD2 (5 bases). The CDR3 totals 17 residues. Germline lookup yields CDR1 GTSNPN and CDR2 SVGIG (reference sequence). V gave up 4 bases and J gave up 2 bases, with 24 bases separating them. CDR3 amino acids: CAWKLRGFTDETYEQYF. The DNA for the CDR3 is TGTGCCTGGAAACTCCGAGGGTTCACTGACGAAACCTACGAGCAGTACTTC.

This clone was seen more than once but under ten times. The genes are TRBV7-9 and TRBJ1-4; D remains unclear. The length of the CDR3 is 12 residues. Germline CDR1 SEHNR, CDR2 FQNEAQ (reference sequence). Trimming cost V 3 bases and J 8 bases, with 7 bases left between them. The CDR3 loop is CASSFLQEKLFF. The CDR3 nucleotides read TGTGCCAGCAGCTTCTTACAAGAAAAACTGTTTTTT.

This rearrangement joins TRBV11-2 to TRBJ2-2; 9 bases agree with TRBD1. This CDR3 contains 15 residues. Germline loops: CDR1 SGHAT, CDR2 FQNNGV. V shed 5 bases and J 5 bases; nucleotides not matched to a gene: 6. Here the CDR3 reads CASSPTGTGTGELFF. DNA for the CDR3: TGTGCCAGCAGCCCGACCGGGACAGGGACCGGGGAGCTGTTTTTT.

Of note for this clone: The identical CDR3 is also encoded by other nucleotide sequences in the sample. The rearrangement uses TRBV5-1 and TRBJ1-4; 8 nucleotides agree with TRBD1. V dropped 1 base and J dropped 7; count of bases not matched to a gene: 3. Germline lookup yields CDR1 SGHRS and CDR2 YFSETQ. This CDR3 is 14 amino acids long. The CDR3: CASSLSGTGEKLFF. CDR3 coding DNA: TGCGCCAGCAGCTTGTCAGGGACAGGTGAAAAACTGTTTTTT.

The V and J genes are TRBV12-3 or TRBV12-4 and TRBJ2-1; no firm D call. The CDR3 is 11 residues long. Trimming pared 4 bases from V and 12 bases from J, leaving 10 bases between. Here the CDR3 reads CASSSGGVQFF. CDR3 in DNA: TGTGCCAGCAGTTCCGGTGGGGTGCAGTTCTTC.

The chain has TRBV29-1 and TRBJ1-2; TRBD1 is a possible D gene (5 bases). This CDR3 is built from 16 residues. Germline V lookup: CDR1 SQVTM, CDR2 ANQGSEA. The V gene lost 1 base and the J gene lost 5 bases, with 20 bases spanning the gap. DNA for the CDR3: TGCAGCGTTGAAGGGGGGTTGAACCGGGTACCGTATGGCTACACCTTC. Amino acid sequence: CSVEGGLNRVPYGYTF.

The V gene is TRBV27, the J gene TRBJ2-7; no definite D call. Germline V gene lookup returns CDR1 MNHEY and CDR2 SMNVEV (reference sequence). Deletions cut 4 bases from V and 0 bases from J, with 13 bases between. This CDR3 region has 15 residues. The CDR3 nucleotides are TGTGCCAGCAGTTATGGACCGATGAGCTCCTACGAGCAGTACTTC. Translated: CASSYGPMSSYEQYF.

The V call is TRBV27, the J call TRBJ2-3, with D unresolved. Germline loops: CDR1 MNHEY, CDR2 SMNVEV (reference sequence). The CDR3 spans 13 residues. The V end was cut by 4 bases, the J end by 4 bases, with 9 bases between. The CDR3 region has the DNA TGTGCCAGCAGTTCCGATTTAGCAGATACGCAGTATTTT. It codes for CASSSDLADTQYF.